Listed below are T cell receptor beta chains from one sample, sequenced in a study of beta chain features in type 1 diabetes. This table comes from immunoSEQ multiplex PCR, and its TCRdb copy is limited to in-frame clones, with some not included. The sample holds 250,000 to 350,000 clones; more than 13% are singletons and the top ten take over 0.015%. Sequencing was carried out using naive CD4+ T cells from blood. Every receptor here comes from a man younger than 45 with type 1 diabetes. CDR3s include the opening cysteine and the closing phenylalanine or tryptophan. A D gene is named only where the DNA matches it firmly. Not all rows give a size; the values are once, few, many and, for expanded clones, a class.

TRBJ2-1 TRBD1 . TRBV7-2 TGTGCCAGCAGCTTTTACTCGGGACAGAGCAATGAGCAGTTCTTC CASSFYSGQSNEQFF
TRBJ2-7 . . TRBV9 TGTGCCAGCAGCGTAGAGTCCGGGTCCTACGAGCAGTACTTC CASSVESGSYEQYF
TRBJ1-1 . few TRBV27 TGTGCCAGCAGTTCTTGGGCGGGGGCAGGAGTGAACACTGAAGCTTTCTTT CASSSWAGAGVNTEAFF
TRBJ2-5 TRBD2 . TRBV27 TGTGCCAGCAGTCCCCGAACCGCCGGGACTTTGGGACTAGCGGGAGGAGAGACCCAGTACTTC CASSPRTAGTLGLAGGETQYF
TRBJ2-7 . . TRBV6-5 TGTGCCAGCAGCTCCAGGAGGGGCCGGTACGAGCAGTACTTC CASSSRRGRYEQYF
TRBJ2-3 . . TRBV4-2 TGTGCCAGCAGCCAAGAAAGCGCCGGCACAGATACGCAGTATTTT CASSQESAGTDTQYF
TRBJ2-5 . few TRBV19 TGTGCCAGTACCAGCGGGGAGACCCAGTACTTC CASTSGETQYF
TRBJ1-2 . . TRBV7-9 TGTGCCAGCAGCGCAGTCGGACTCCCCAGACATGGCTACACCTTC CASSAVGLPRHGYTF
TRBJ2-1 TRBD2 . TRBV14 TGTGCCAGCAGCCCATACCAAGGGCTAGCGGGGGACTCCTACAATGAGCAGTTCTTC CASSPYQGLAGDSYNEQFF
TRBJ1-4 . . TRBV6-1 TGTGCCAGCAGTGATATTCAGGGACTGAGTAATGAAAAACTGTTTTTT CASSDIQGLSNEKLFF
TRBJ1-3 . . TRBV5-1 TGCGCCAGCAGCTTGGTAGGGGCCGGAAACACCATATATTTT CASSLVGAGNTIYF
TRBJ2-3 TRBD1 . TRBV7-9 TGTGCCAGCAACGGACAGGGGCAGAAGTCAGATACGCAGTATTTT CASNGQGQKSDTQYF
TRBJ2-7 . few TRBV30 TGTGCCTGTCCGGGCGGGGCCGAGCAGTACTTC CACPGGAEQYF
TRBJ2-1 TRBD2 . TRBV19 TGTGCCAGTAGTCTCCAGGGCGGGAGGGCACCCCTCATGTTCTTC CASSLQGGRAPLMFF
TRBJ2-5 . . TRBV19 TGTGCCAGTAGTAAAGGACAGCAAGAGACCCAGTACTTC CASSKGQQETQYF
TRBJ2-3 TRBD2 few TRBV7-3 TGTGCCAGCAGCTTCCGGGAGGCCACAGATACGCAGTATTTT CASSFREATDTQYF
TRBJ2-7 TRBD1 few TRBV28 TGTGCCAGCAGACCTGGACAGGGAATAACCTACGAGCAGTACTTC CASRPGQGITYEQYF
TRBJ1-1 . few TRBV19 TGTGCCAGTAGTGCGAGTGCAGGCCTTACTGAAGCTTTCTTT CASSASAGLTEAFF
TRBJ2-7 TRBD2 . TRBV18 TGTGCCAGCTCACCAGGGACTAGCGGGAGCCACGAGCAGTACTTC CASSPGTSGSHEQYF
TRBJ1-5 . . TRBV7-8 TGTGCCAGCAGCCGCGGGTCAGTACAACAGCCCCAGCATTTT CASSRGSVQQPQHF
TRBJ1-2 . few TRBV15 TGTGCCACCAGCAGTCAGGCCCCCCTTGGCTACACCTTC CATSSQAPLGYTF
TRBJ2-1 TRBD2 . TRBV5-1 TGCGCCAGCAGCTTCGTCCCTACTAGCGGGGGTCGACCCAATGAGCAGTTCTTC CASSFVPTSGGRPNEQFF
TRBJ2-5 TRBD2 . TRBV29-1 TGCAGCGTTGAAGAACGTGGGCTGCGGGGGGAGACCCAGTACTTC CSVEERGLRGETQYF
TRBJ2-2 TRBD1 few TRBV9 TGTGCCAGCAGCGGAGGACAGGGATTATCGACCGGGGAGCTGTTTTTT CASSGGQGLSTGELFF
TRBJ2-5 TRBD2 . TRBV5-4 TGTGCCAGCAGCTTGGTGGTAGCGGGAGTAAGAGAGACCCAGTACTTC CASSLVVAGVRETQYF
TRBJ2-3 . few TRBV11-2 TGTGCCAGCAGCTTCAGACTCCCTAGCACAGATACGCAGTATTTT CASSFRLPSTDTQYF
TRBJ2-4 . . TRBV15 TGTGCCACCAGCAGAGACCCGGGGGACATTCAGTACTTC CATSRDPGDIQYF
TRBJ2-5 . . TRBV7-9 TGTGCCAGCAGCTTAGGTTCTTTCGCGCAAGAGACCCAGTACTTC CASSLGSFAQETQYF
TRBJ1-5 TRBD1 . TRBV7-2 TGTGCCAGCAGCTTATTACCGGGACAGGGGGCCAAACAGCCCCAGCATTTT CASSLLPGQGAKQPQHF
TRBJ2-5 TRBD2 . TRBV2 TGTGCCAGCAGTCCTGAGGGACTAGCGGGAGAGACCCAGTACTTC CASSPEGLAGETQYF
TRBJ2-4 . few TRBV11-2 TGTGCCAGCAGCTTGCAGGGAACTAGCTTGGCCAAAAACATTCAGTACTTC CASSLQGTSLAKNIQYF
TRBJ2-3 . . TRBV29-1 TGCAGCGTTGAAGATCTTGGGGCGCCGGGGGCAGATACGCAGTATTTT CSVEDLGAPGADTQYF
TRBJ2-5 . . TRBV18 TGTGCCAGCTCTCGCGGGACAGTCCCCCAAGAGACCCAGTACTTC CASSRGTVPQETQYF
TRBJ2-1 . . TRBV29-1 TGCAGCGTTGAAGATGGTAGCAGGGGCAATGAGCAGTTCTTC CSVEDGSRGNEQFF
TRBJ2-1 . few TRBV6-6 TGTGCCATCCACCCACTAGCTTCCCTTGTTCGTGAGCAGTTCTTC CAIHPLASLVREQFF
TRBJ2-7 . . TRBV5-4 TGTGCCAGCAGCGAACCTACAGGGAGCTACGAGCAGTACTTC CASSEPTGSYEQYF
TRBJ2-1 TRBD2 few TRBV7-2 TGTGCCAGCAGCTTAGGGGGACTAGCGGTCTACAATGAGCAGTTCTTC CASSLGGLAVYNEQFF
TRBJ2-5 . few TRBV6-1 TGTGCCAGCAGTCGGACATCGCGCATTGAGACCCAGTACTTC CASSRTSRIETQYF
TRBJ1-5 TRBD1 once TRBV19 TGTGCCAGTAGTTTAGACAGGGGCAGCAATCAGCCCCAGCATTTT CASSLDRGSNQPQHF
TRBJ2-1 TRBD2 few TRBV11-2 TGTGCCAGCTCGAAGGGGACTAGCACAAACAATGAGCAGTTCTTC CASSKGTSTNNEQFF
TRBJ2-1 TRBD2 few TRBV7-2 TGTGCCAGCAGCTGGGCCGGGAGGGAGCAGTTCTTC CASSWAGREQFF
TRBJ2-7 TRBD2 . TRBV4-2 TGTGCCAGCAGCCAAGAACTACCCGGGACTAGCGGTTACGAGCAGTACTTC CASSQELPGTSGYEQYF
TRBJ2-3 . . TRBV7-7 TGTGCTAGCAGCCCTCTCTCAGATACGCAGTATTTT CASSPLSDTQYF
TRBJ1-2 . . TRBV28 TGTGCCAGCAGTCGAGGGGGAAATAACTATGGCTACACCTTC CASSRGGNNYGYTF
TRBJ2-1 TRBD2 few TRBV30 TGTGCCTGGAGCCGGACTAGCGGGAGGGTACAGTTCTTC CAWSRTSGRVQFF
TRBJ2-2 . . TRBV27 TGTGCCAGCAGTTCCTACACCGGGGAGCTGTTTTTT CASSSYTGELFF
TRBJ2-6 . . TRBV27 TGTGCCAGCAGTTTATCGAGGTCTGGGGCCAACGTCCTGACTTTC CASSLSRSGANVLTF
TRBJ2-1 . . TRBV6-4 TGTGCCAGCAGTGACTTAGTCAATGAGCAGTTCTTC CASSDLVNEQFF
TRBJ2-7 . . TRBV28 TGTGCCACCACAGGGTCCGAGCAGTACTTC CATTGSEQYF
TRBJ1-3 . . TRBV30 TGTGCCTGGAGTGGGGCTGAGACCTCTGGAAACACCATATATTTT CAWSGAETSGNTIYF
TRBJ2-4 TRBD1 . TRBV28 TGTGCCAGCAGTCAACCCGGGACAGGGGACGGAAGCATTCAGTACTTC CASSQPGTGDGSIQYF
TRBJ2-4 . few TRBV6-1 TGTGCCAGCAGTGTCCGTGGGGGCAGCGTAGCCAAAAACATTCAGTACTTC CASSVRGGSVAKNIQYF
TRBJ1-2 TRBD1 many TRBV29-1 TGCAGCGTCGGACAGGACTATGGCTACACCTTC CSVGQDYGYTF
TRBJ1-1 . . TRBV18 TGTGCCAGCTCGGCGAGGTCAAGAGACGTAGCTTTCTTT CASSARSRDVAFF
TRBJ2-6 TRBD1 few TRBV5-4 TGTGCCAGCAAGCTTGGGGGGACAGGACTCTCTGGGGCCAACGTCCTGACTTTC CASKLGGTGLSGANVLTF
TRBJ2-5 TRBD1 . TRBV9 TGTGCCAGCAGCGTAGAGGACAGGGGGGGGAGAGAGACCCAGTACTTC CASSVEDRGGRETQYF
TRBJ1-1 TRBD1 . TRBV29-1 TGCAGCGTGGTGACAGGGGGGAACACTGAAGCTTTCTTT CSVVTGGNTEAFF
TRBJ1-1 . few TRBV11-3 TGTGCCAGCAGCTTAGGTGGCGGGGCGAACACTGAAGCTTTCTTT CASSLGGGANTEAFF
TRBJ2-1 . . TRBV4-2 TGTGCCAGCAGCCAAGATCAGGGGCGATCTGGAAATGAGCAGTTCTTC CASSQDQGRSGNEQFF